This is a list of T cell receptor beta chains from one sample in a study of CD4 and CD8 cells across lung adenocarcinoma regions. TCRdb fed the PCR reads into MiXCR, producing one record per CDR3 protein. The repertoire consists of some 22,000 distinct CDR3 sequences, with over 40% occurring once and the leading ten covering roughly 23%. Material: CD4+ T cells from the center of a lung tumor. These receptors all stem from a male donor with lung adenocarcinoma. The CD4 and CD8 labels of this study may be unreliable. CDR3s include the opening cysteine and the closing phenylalanine or tryptophan. The order of the fields is CDR3 protein, CDR3 DNA, J gene, D gene, clone size, V gene. D genes are given only for firm matches. Some rows mark clone size as missing; the rest say once, few, many or name a class of expanded clone.

CDR3 protein: CASSQSGYEQYF; CDR3 DNA: TGTGCCAGCAGCCAGTCGGGATACGAGCAGTACTTC; J gene: TRBJ2-7; D gene: .; clone size: .; V gene: TRBV11-3
CDR3 protein: CASSPPGQFTYEQFF; CDR3 DNA: TGTGCCAGCAGTCCACCTGGACAGTTTACCTACGAGCAGTTCTTC; J gene: TRBJ2-1; D gene: .; clone size: few; V gene: TRBV6-1
CDR3 protein: CASSHDTYQETQYF; CDR3 DNA: TGTGCCAGCAGCCATGACACGTACCAAGAGACCCAGTACTTC; J gene: TRBJ2-5; D gene: .; clone size: .; V gene: TRBV11-1
CDR3 protein: CASAGHGGRGTETQYF; CDR3 DNA: TGTGCCAGCGCGGGCCACGGGGGGCGGGGCACAGAGACGCAGTATTTC; J gene: TRBJ2-3; D gene: .; clone size: .; V gene: TRBV6-1
CDR3 protein: CAISEMASGNNEQFF; CDR3 DNA: TGTGCCATCAGTGAGATGGCTAGCGGCAACAATGAGCAGTTCTTC; J gene: TRBJ2-1; D gene: TRBD2; clone size: many; V gene: TRBV10-3
CDR3 protein: CSAPPSGRAAETQYF; CDR3 DNA: TGCAGTGCCCCTCCTAGCGGGAGGGCCGCAGAGACCCAGTACTTC; J gene: TRBJ2-5; D gene: TRBD2; clone size: many; V gene: TRBV20-1
CDR3 protein: CASSLGGDTQYF; CDR3 DNA: TGTGCCAGCAGTTTAGGGGGAGATACGCAGTATTTT; J gene: TRBJ2-3; D gene: .; clone size: medium-sized; V gene: TRBV12-3/TRBV12-4
CDR3 protein: CASGGVGGPLKDTQYF; CDR3 DNA: TGTGCCAGCGGGGGGGTCGGGGGCCCCCTCAAAGATACCCAGTACTTC; J gene: TRBJ2-5; D gene: .; clone size: .; V gene: TRBV27
CDR3 protein: CASSQELGETQYF; CDR3 DNA: TGTGCCAGCAGCCAAGAACTGGGAGAGACCCAGTACTTC; J gene: TRBJ2-5; D gene: .; clone size: .; V gene: TRBV3-1
CDR3 protein: CASSDGSGGANAQYF; CDR3 DNA: TGTGCCAGCAGTGACGGGAGCGGGGGGGCAAATGCGCAGTATTTT; J gene: TRBJ2-3; D gene: TRBD2; clone size: .; V gene: TRBV6-4
CDR3 protein: CASSARVLAKDTQYF; CDR3 DNA: TGTGCCAGCAGTGCGAGGGTGTTAGCCAAAGATACGCAGTATTTT; J gene: TRBJ2-3; D gene: .; clone size: .; V gene: TRBV6-1
CDR3 protein: CASSLGASTDTQYF; CDR3 DNA: TGTGCCAGCAGCCTAGGCGCTAGCACAGATACGCAGTATTTT; J gene: TRBJ2-3; D gene: .; clone size: many; V gene: TRBV7-2
CDR3 protein: CASIQAVSTDAQYF; CDR3 DNA: TGCGCCAGCATCCAGGCTGTGAGCACAGATGCGCAGTACTTT; J gene: TRBJ2-3; D gene: .; clone size: .; V gene: TRBV10-1
CDR3 protein: CASSVAGGHNEQFF; CDR3 DNA: TGCGCCAGCAGTGTAGCGGGAGGTCACAATGAGCAGTTCTTC; J gene: TRBJ2-1; D gene: TRBD2; clone size: many; V gene: TRBV10-1
CDR3 protein: CASNEGSRDAQFF; CDR3 DNA: TGTGCCAGCAATGAAGGGAGCAGAGATGCGCAGTTCTTC; J gene: TRBJ2-1; D gene: .; clone size: .; V gene: TRBV6-1
CDR3 protein: CAISKGQTNNYGYTF; CDR3 DNA: TGTGCCATCAGCAAAGGACAGACAAATAACTATGGCTACACCTTC; J gene: TRBJ1-2; D gene: .; clone size: once; V gene: TRBV10-3
CDR3 protein: CARSLVLRATNTQYF; CDR3 DNA: TGTGCCCGCAGCTTGGTGCTCAGAGCCACAAACACGCAGTATTTC; J gene: TRBJ2-4; D gene: .; clone size: .; V gene: TRBV27
CDR3 protein: CAIGTTGFGNTIYF; CDR3 DNA: TGTGCCATTGGGACGACAGGGTTCGGAAACACCATATATTTT; J gene: TRBJ1-3; D gene: TRBD1; clone size: .; V gene: TRBV10-3
CDR3 protein: CASSYASGSIKETQYF; CDR3 DNA: TGTGCCAGCAGTTACGCTAGCGGGAGTATCAAGGAGACCCAGTACTTC; J gene: TRBJ2-5; D gene: TRBD2; clone size: medium-sized; V gene: TRBV6-5
CDR3 protein: CASSGRDHSYEQYF; CDR3 DNA: TGCGCCAGCAGCGGCCGGGACCACTCCTACGAGCAGTACTTC; J gene: TRBJ2-7; D gene: .; clone size: few; V gene: TRBV5-1
CDR3 protein: CAGGRGGEGQETQYF; CDR3 DNA: TGTGCCGGGGGCCGGGGGGGGGAAGGCCAAGAGACGCAGTATTTC; J gene: TRBJ2-5; D gene: TRBD2; clone size: .; V gene: TRBV10-3
CDR3 protein: CASSQLDRVEYEQYF; CDR3 DNA: TGCGCCAGCAGCCAACTAGACAGGGTTGAATACGAGCAGTACTTC; J gene: TRBJ2-7; D gene: TRBD1; clone size: .; V gene: TRBV4-1
CDR3 protein: CATDSDFEKLFF; CDR3 DNA: TGTGCCACCGACAGTGACTTTGAAAAACTGTTTTTT; J gene: TRBJ1-4; D gene: .; clone size: many; V gene: TRBV6-1
CDR3 protein: CASTLGGTGYTF; CDR3 DNA: TGTGCCAGCACCCTAGGGGGAACTGGCTACACCTTC; J gene: TRBJ1-2; D gene: .; clone size: few; V gene: TRBV6-1
CDR3 protein: CASSVQTGRSDAQFF; CDR3 DNA: TGTGCCAGCAGTGTTCAGACAGGGAGGTCCGATGCGCAGTTTTTT; J gene: TRBJ2-2; D gene: .; clone size: .; V gene: TRBV6-1
CDR3 protein: CASRLQSGSPDTLFF; CDR3 DNA: TGTGCCAGCAGACTCCAGTCCGGAAGTCCAGATACGCTGTTTTTT; J gene: TRBJ2-2; D gene: .; clone size: .; V gene: TRBV6-5
CDR3 protein: CASSQAGTSIGEQFF; CDR3 DNA: TGCGCCAGCAGCCAGGCCGGGACTAGTATAGGTGAGCAGTTCTTC; J gene: TRBJ2-1; D gene: TRBD2; clone size: many; V gene: TRBV4-1
CDR3 protein: CASSRRGAAVTTEKQFF; CDR3 DNA: TGTGCCAGCAGCCGGAGGGGAGCAGCTGTGACCACAGAGAAGCAGTTTTTT; J gene: TRBJ2-3; D gene: .; clone size: .; V gene: TRBV6-1
CDR3 protein: CASSLLGGANTGELFF; CDR3 DNA: TGTGCCAGCAGCTTGTTGGGCGGGGCCAACACCGGGGAGCTGTTTTTT; J gene: TRBJ2-2; D gene: .; clone size: few; V gene: TRBV5-6
CDR3 protein: CASSPVTGTGTYGYTF; CDR3 DNA: TGTGCCAGCAGTCCTGTAACCGGGACAGGGACCTATGGCTACACCTTC; J gene: TRBJ1-2; D gene: TRBD1; clone size: .; V gene: TRBV6-1
CDR3 protein: CASSPRPSTDTQYF; CDR3 DNA: TGTGCCAGCAGCCCCCGGCCAAGCACAGATACGCAGTATTTT; J gene: TRBJ2-3; D gene: .; clone size: many; V gene: TRBV7-6
CDR3 protein: CASSADRGLGTDTQYF; CDR3 DNA: TGCGCCAGCAGTGCAGACAGGGGGCTCGGCACAGATACGCAGTATTTT; J gene: TRBJ2-3; D gene: TRBD1; clone size: many; V gene: TRBV10-2
CDR3 protein: CARGLQAVITDKLYF; CDR3 DNA: TGTGCCAGGGGACTCCAGGCCGTGATTACAGATAAGCTGTATTTT; J gene: TRBJ2-2; D gene: .; clone size: .; V gene: TRBV6-1
CDR3 protein: CASSEAADWVTGEQFF; CDR3 DNA: TGTGCCAGCAGTGAAGCGGCGGACTGGGTAACCGGGGAGCAGTTTTTT; J gene: TRBJ2-2; D gene: .; clone size: many; V gene: TRBV6-1
CDR3 protein: CASSQRLWDKNMQYF; CDR3 DNA: TGTGCCAGCAGTCAGAGGCTGTGGGACAAAAATATGCAGTATTTC; J gene: TRBJ2-3; D gene: .; clone size: .; V gene: TRBV6-1
CDR3 protein: CASSLQAVSTDTLFF; CDR3 DNA: TGTGCCAGCAGCCTCCAGGCTGTGAGCACAGATACGCTGTTTTTT; J gene: TRBJ2-2; D gene: .; clone size: .; V gene: TRBV6-1
CDR3 protein: CASSSSGRAGTLFF; CDR3 DNA: TGTGCCAGCAGTTCTAGCGGGCGAGCCGGTACGCTGTTTTTT; J gene: TRBJ2-2; D gene: TRBD2; clone size: .; V gene: TRBV27
CDR3 protein: CASSYAAAGGRDVQTF; CDR3 DNA: TGTGCCAGCAGTTACGCCGCGGCCGGGGGGAGGGACGTCCAGACTTTC; J gene: TRBJ2-5; D gene: TRBD2; clone size: once; V gene: TRBV6-5
CDR3 protein: CASSAGRGARDPDTQYF; CDR3 DNA: TGTGCCAGCAGTGCGGGGCGCGGGGCCCGTGACCCAGATACGCAGTACTTT; J gene: TRBJ2-3; D gene: .; clone size: .; V gene: TRBV27
CDR3 protein: CASSEQGSGANVLTF; CDR3 DNA: TGCGCCAGCAGTGAACAGGGATCTGGGGCCAACGTCCTGACTTTC; J gene: TRBJ2-6; D gene: .; clone size: .; V gene: TRBV10-1
CDR3 protein: CASGNTGTETQYF; CDR3 DNA: TGTGCCAGCGGGAACACAGGCACAGAGACGCAGTATTTT; J gene: TRBJ2-3; D gene: .; clone size: .; V gene: TRBV25-1
CDR3 protein: CASGYGGRGSDTQYF; CDR3 DNA: TGTGCCAGCGGATATGGGGGGAGGGGGTCAGATACGCAGTATTTT; J gene: TRBJ2-3; D gene: .; clone size: .; V gene: TRBV6-1
CDR3 protein: CASSYPTSGRAEGRELFF; CDR3 DNA: TGTGCCAGCAGTTACCCGACTAGCGGGAGGGCAGAAGGCAGGGAGCTGTTCTTT; J gene: TRBJ2-1; D gene: TRBD2; clone size: once; V gene: TRBV6-8
CDR3 protein: CAWSVLPTNTEAFF; CDR3 DNA: TGTGCCTGGAGTGTACTTCCGACGAACACTGAAGCTTTCTTT; J gene: TRBJ1-1; D gene: .; clone size: .; V gene: TRBV30
CDR3 protein: CASSGSFSGNTIYF; CDR3 DNA: TGTGCCAGCAGTGGCAGCTTCTCTGGAAACACCATATATTTT; J gene: TRBJ1-3; D gene: .; clone size: few; V gene: TRBV27
CDR3 protein: CASGGRGGGGPDTQYF; CDR3 DNA: TGCGCCAGCGGGGGACGCGGGGGCGGTGGCCCAGATACGCAGTATTTT; J gene: TRBJ2-3; D gene: .; clone size: .; V gene: TRBV10-1
CDR3 protein: CASSPPTGSFSGANVLTF; CDR3 DNA: TGTGCCAGCAGTCCCCCGACAGGGTCCTTCTCTGGGGCCAACGTCCTGACTTTC; J gene: TRBJ2-6; D gene: TRBD1; clone size: many; V gene: TRBV27
CDR3 protein: CASSPGRGAPDTDTQYF; CDR3 DNA: TGTGCCAGCAGTCCGGGCCGAGGGGCCCCTGACACAGATACGCAGTACTTC; J gene: TRBJ2-5; D gene: .; clone size: .; V gene: TRBV27
CDR3 protein: CASSPGQDEKLFF; CDR3 DNA: TGTGCCAGCAGCCCCGGACAGGATGAAAAACTGTTTTTT; J gene: TRBJ1-4; D gene: TRBD1; clone size: .; V gene: TRBV7-6
CDR3 protein: CATSDATGDEKLFF; CDR3 DNA: TGTGCCACCAGTGACGCCACAGGGGATGAAAAACTGTTTTTT; J gene: TRBJ1-4; D gene: TRBD1; clone size: few; V gene: TRBV24-1
CDR3 protein: CASSDRNRAATDTQYF; CDR3 DNA: TGCGCCAGCAGTGATAGGAACAGGGCGGCCACAGATACGCAGTACTTC; J gene: TRBJ2-7; D gene: .; clone size: .; V gene: TRBV10-1
CDR3 protein: CASSFRGTSSTDTQYF; CDR3 DNA: TGTGCCAGCAGTTTTCGCGGGACCTCTAGCACAGATACGCAGTATTTT; J gene: TRBJ2-3; D gene: .; clone size: .; V gene: TRBV27